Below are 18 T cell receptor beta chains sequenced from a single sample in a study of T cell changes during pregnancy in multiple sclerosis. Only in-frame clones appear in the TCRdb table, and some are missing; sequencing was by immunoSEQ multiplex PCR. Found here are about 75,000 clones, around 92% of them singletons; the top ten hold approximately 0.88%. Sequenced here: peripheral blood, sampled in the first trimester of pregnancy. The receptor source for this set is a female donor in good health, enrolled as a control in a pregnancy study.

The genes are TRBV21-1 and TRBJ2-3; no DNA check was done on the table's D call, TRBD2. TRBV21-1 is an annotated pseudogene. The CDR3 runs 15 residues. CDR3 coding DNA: TGTGCCAGCAGCAAAGAACAGGAGGGTACAGATACGCAGTATTTT. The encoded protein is CASSKEQEGTDTQYF.

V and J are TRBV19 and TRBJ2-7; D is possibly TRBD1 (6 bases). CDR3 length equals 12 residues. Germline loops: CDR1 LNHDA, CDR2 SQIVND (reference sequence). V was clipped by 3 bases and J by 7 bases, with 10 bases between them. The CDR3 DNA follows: TGTGCCAGTAGTATTAATAGGGGGGAGCAGTACTTC. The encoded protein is CASSINRGEQYF.

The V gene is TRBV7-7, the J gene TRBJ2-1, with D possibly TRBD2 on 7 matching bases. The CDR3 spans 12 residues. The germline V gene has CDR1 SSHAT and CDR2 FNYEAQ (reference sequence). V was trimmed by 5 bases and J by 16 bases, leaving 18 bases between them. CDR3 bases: TGTGCCAGCAGCCTATGGGGGGGCCATCTTTTCTTC. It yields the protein CASSLWGGHLFF.

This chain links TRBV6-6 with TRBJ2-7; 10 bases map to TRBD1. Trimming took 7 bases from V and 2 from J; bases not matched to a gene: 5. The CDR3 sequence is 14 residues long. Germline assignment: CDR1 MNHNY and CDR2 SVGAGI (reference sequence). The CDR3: CASIQGQGTYEQYF. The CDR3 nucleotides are TGTGCCAGCATCCAGGGACAGGGGACCTACGAGCAGTACTTC.

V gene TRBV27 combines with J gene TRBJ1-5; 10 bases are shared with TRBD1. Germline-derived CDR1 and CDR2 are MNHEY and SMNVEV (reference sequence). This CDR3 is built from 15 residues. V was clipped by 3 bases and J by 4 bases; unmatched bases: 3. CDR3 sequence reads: CASSLTGGRNQPQHF. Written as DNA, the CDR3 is TGTGCCAGCAGTTTGACAGGGGGCAGGAATCAGCCCCAGCATTTT.

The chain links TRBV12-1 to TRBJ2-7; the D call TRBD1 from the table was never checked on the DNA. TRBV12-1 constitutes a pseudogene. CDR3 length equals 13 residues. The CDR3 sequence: CASSFKGAYEQYF. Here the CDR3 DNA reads TGTGCCAGCAGCTTTAAGGGGGCCTACGAGCAGTACTTC.

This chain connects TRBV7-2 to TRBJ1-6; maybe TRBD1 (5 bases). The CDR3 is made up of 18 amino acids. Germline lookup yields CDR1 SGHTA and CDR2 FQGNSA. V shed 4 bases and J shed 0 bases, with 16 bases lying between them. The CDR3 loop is CASSSPPRQSSYNSPLHF. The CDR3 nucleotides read TGTGCCAGCAGCTCGCCCCCAAGACAGAGCTCCTATAATTCACCCCTCCACTTT.

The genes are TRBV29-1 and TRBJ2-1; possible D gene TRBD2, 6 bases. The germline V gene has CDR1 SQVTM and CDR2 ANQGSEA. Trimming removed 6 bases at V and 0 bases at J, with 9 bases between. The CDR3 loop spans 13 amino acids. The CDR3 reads CSVLGGSYNEQFF. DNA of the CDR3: TGCAGCGTCCTCGGGGGCTCCTACAATGAGCAGTTCTTC.

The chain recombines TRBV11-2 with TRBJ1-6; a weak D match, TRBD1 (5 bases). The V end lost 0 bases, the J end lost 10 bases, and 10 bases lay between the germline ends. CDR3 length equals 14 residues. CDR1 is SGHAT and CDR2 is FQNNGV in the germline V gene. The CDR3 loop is CASSLDGGKSPLHF. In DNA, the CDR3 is TGTGCCAGCAGCTTAGATGGGGGGAAATCACCCCTCCACTTT. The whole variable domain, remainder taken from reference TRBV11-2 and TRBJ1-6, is EAGVAQSPRYKIIEKRQSVAFWCNPISGHATLYWYQQILGQGPKLLIQFQNNGVVDDSQLPKDRFSAERLKGVDSTLKIQPAKLEDSAVYLCASSLDGGKSPLHFGNGTRLTVT.

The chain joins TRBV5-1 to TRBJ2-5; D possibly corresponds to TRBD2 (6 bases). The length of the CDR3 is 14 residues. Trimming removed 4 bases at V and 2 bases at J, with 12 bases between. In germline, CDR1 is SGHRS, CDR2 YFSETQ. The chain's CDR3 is CASSPGGTQETQYF. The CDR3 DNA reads TGCGCCAGCAGCCCCGGGGGTACACAAGAGACCCAGTACTTC.

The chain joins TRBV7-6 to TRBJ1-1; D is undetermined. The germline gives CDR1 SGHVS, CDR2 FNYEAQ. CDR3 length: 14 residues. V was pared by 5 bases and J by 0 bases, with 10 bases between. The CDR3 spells CASSPRYLNTEAFF. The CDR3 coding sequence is TGTGCCAGCAGCCCTCGCTACCTGAACACTGAAGCTTTCTTT.

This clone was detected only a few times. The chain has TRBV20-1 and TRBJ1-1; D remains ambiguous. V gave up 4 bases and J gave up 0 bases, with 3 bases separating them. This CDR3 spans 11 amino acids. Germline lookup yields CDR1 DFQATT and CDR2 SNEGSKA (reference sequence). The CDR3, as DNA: TGCAGTGCTAACATGAACACTGAAGCTTTCTTT. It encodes CSANMNTEAFF.

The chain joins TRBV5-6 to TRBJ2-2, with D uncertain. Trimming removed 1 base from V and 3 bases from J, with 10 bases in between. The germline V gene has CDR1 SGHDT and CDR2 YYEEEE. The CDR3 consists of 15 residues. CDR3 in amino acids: CASSLFMAYTGELFF. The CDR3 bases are TGTGCCAGCAGCTTGTTTATGGCCTACACCGGGGAGCTGTTTTTT.

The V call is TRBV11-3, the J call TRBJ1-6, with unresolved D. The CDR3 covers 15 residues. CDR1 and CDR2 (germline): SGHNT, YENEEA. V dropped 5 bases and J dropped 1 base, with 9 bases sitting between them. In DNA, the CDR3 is TGTGCCAGCAGCCCTAGAATATCCTATAATTCACCCCTCCACTTT. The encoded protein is CASSPRISYNSPLHF. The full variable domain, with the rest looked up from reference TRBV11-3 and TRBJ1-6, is EAGVVQSPRYKIIEKKQPVAFWCNPISGHNTLYWYLQNLGQGPELLIRYENEEAVDDSQLPKDRFSAERLKGVDSTLKIQPAELGDSAVYLCASSPRISYNSPLHFGNGTRLTVT.

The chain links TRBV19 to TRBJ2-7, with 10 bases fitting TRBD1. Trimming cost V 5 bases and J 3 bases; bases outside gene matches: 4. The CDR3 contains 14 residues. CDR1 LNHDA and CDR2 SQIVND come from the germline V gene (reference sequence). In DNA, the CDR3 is TGTGCCAGTAGTCCCCGGGACAGGGGCTACGAGCAGTACTTC. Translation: CASSPRDRGYEQYF.

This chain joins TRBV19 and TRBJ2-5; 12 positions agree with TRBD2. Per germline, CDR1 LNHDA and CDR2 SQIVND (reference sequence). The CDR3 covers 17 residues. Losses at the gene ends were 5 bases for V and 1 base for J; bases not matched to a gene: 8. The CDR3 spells CASSLAGGLLVQETQYF. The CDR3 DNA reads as TGTGCCAGTAGTCTAGCGGGGGGGCTATTAGTCCAAGAGACCCAGTACTTC.

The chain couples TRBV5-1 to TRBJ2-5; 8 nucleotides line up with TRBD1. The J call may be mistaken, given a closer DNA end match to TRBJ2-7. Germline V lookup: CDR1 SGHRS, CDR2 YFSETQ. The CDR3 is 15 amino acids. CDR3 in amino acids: CASSHGQGSSYEQYF. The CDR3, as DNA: TGCGCCAGCAGCCACGGACAGGGCAGCTCCTACGAGCAGTACTTC.

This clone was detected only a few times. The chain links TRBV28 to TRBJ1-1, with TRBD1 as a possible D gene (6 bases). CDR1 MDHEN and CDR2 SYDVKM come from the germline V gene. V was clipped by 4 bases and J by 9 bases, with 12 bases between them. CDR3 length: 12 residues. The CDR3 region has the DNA TGTGCCAGCAGTTCTCGGACAGAGCAAGCTTTCTTT. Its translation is CASSSRTEQAFF.